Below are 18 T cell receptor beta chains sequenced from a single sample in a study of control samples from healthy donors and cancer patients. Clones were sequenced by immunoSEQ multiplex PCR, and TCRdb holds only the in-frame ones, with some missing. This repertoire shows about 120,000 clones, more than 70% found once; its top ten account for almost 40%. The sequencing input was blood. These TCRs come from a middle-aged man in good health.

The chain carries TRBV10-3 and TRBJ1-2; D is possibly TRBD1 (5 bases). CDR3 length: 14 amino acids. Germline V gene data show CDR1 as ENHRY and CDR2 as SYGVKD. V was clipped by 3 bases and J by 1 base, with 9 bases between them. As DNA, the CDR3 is TGTGCCATCAGTGATCCCAGGGATAACTATGGCTACACCTTC. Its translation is CAISDPRDNYGYTF.

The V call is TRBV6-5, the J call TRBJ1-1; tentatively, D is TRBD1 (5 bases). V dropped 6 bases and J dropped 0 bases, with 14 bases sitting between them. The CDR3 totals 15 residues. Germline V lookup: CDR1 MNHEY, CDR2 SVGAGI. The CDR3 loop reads CASRILLGVNTEAFF. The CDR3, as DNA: TGTGCCAGCAGGATACTGCTGGGGGTGAACACTGAAGCTTTCTTT.

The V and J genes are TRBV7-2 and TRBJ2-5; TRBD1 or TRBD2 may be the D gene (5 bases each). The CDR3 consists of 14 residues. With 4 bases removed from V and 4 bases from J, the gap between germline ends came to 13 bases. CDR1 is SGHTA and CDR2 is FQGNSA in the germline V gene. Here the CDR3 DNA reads TGTGCCAGCAGCTACGGCAGGGAGACAGAGACCCAGTACTTC. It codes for CASSYGRETETQYF.

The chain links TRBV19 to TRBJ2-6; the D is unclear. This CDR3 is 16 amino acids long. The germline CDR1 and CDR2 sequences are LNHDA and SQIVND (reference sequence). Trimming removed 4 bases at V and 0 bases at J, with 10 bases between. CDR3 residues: CASSRTSGSGANVLTF. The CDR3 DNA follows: TGTGCCAGTAGTAGGACGTCCGGCTCTGGGGCCAACGTCCTGACTTTC.

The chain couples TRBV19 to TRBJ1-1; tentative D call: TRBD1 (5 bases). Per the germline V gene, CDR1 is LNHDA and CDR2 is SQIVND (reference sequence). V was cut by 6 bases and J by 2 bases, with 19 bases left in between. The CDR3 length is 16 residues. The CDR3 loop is CASRTGASRLNTEAFF. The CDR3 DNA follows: TGTGCCAGTAGAACCGGGGCCTCCCGGCTTAACACTGAAGCTTTCTTT.

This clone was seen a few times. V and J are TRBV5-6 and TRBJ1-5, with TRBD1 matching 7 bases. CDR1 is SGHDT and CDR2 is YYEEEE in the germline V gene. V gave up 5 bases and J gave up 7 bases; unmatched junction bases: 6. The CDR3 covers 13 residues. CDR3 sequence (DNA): TGTGCCAGCAGTTTTGACAGGGAGCAGCCCCAGCATTTT. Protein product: CASSFDREQPQHF.

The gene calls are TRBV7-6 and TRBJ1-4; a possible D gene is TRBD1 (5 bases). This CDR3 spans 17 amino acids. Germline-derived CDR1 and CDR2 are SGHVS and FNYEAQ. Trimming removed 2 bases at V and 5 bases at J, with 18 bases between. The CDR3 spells CASSLYTGQWGNEKLFF. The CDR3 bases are TGTGCCAGCAGCTTATACACAGGTCAATGGGGAAATGAAAAACTGTTTTTT.

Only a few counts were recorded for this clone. In DNA, the CDR3 is TGTGCCAGCAGTGAGGGAGCGGGGGCAGGAGATACGCAGTATTTT. Its protein is CASSEGAGAGDTQYF. The chain combines TRBV6-4 with TRBJ2-3; 8 bases match TRBD2. CDR1 is MRHNA, CDR2 SNTAGT, per germline. Trimming at V came to 3 bases and at J to 5 bases, leaving 7 bases not matched to a gene. The CDR3 spans 15 residues.

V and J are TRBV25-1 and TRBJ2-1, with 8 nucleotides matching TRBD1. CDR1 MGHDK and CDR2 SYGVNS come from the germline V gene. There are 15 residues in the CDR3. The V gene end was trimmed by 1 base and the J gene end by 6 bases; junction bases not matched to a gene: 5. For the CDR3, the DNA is TGTGCCAGCAGTGAATCACAGGGGGTGGGCAATGAGCAGTTCTTC. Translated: CASSESQGVGNEQFF.

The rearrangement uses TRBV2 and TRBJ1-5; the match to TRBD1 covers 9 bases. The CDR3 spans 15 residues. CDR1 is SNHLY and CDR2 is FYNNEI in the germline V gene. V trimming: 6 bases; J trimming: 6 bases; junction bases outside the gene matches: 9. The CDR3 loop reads CASRPGTGRSQPQHF. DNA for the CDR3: TGTGCCAGCAGACCTGGGACAGGGCGTAGTCAGCCCCAGCATTTT. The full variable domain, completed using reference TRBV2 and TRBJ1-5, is EPEVTQTPSHQVTQMGQEVILRCVPISNHLYFYWYRQILGQKVEFLVSFYNNEISEKSEIFDDQFSVERPDGSNFTLKIRSTKLEDSAMYFCASRPGTGRSQPQHFGDGTRLSIL.

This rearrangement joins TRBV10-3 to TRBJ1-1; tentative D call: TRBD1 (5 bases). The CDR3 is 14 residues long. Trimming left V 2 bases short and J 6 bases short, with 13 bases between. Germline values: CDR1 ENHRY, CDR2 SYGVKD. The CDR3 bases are TGTGCCATCAGTGAGGGAGGAATGGGGGCTGAAGCTTTCTTT. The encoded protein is CAISEGGMGAEAFF.

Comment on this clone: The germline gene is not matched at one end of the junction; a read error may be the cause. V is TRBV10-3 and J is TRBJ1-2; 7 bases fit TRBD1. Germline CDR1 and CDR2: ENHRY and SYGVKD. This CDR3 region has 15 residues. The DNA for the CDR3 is TGTGTCATCAGTGAAGGACAGGTGGAGGGGTATGGCTACACCTTC. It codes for CVISEGQVEGYGYTF.

DNA for the CDR3: TGTGCCTGGAACTGGGGCCTTCCTAACTATGGCTACACCTTC. Translation: CAWNWGLPNYGYTF. The rearrangement links TRBV30 to TRBJ1-2; a weak D match, TRBD1 (5 bases). V was cut by 4 bases and J by 0 bases, with 12 bases left in between. Germline CDR1 is GTSNPN and CDR2 is SVGIG (reference sequence). The CDR3 has 14 residues.

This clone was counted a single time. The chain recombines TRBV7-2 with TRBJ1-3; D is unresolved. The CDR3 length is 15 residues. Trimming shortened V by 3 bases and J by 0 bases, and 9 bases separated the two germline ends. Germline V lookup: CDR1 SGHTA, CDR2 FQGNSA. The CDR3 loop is CASSLSPSSGNTIYF. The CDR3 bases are TGTGCCAGCAGCTTGTCCCCAAGCTCTGGAAACACCATATATTTT. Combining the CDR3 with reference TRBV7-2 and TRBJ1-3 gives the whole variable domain GAGVSQSPSNKVTEKGKDVELRCDPISGHTALYWYRQSLGQGLEFLIYFQGNSAPDKSGLPSDRFSAERTGGSVSTLTIQRTQQEDSAVYLCASSLSPSSGNTIYFGEGSWLTVV.

The CDR3 sequence: CASSLGLAGGREQYF. The CDR3 DNA reads TGCGCCAGCAGCTTGGGACTAGCGGGGGGAAGGGAGCAGTACTTC. This sequence joins TRBV5-1 and TRBJ2-7; TRBD2 aligns across 13 bases. The V gene end was trimmed by 0 bases and the J gene end by 7 bases; junction bases not matched to a gene: 4. Germline V gene sequence: CDR1 SGHRS, CDR2 YFSETQ. This CDR3 region has 15 residues. The whole variable domain, remainder taken from reference TRBV5-1 and TRBJ2-7, is KAGVTQTPRYLIKTRGQQVTLSCSPISGHRSVSWYQQTPGQGLQFLFEYFSETQRNKGNFPGRFSGRQFSNSRSEMNVSTLELGDSALYLCASSLGLAGGREQYFGPGTRLTVT.

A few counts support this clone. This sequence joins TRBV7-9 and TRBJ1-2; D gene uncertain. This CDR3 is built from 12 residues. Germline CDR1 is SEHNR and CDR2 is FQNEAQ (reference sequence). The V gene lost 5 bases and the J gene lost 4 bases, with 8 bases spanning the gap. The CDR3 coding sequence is TGTGCCAGCAGCCCCACGGCCTATGGCTACACCTTC. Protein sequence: CASSPTAYGYTF.

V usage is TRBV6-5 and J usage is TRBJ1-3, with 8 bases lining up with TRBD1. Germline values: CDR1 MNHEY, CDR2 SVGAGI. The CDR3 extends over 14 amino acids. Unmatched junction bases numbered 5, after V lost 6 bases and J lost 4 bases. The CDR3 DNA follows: TGTGCCAGCAGGACTCAGGGGGCAGGAAACACCATATATTTT. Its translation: CASRTQGAGNTIYF.

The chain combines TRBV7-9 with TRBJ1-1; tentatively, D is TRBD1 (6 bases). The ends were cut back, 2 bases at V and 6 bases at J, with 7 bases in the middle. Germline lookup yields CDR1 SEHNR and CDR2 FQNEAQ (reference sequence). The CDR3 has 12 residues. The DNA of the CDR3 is TGTGCCAGCAGCTTAAGGGGGTCTGAAGCTTTCTTT. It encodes CASSLRGSEAFF.